This entry concerns a single T cell receptor (beta chain). These data are taken from a study of blood T cell repertoires in COVID-19. Study at large: Sites in the United States, Italy and Spain provided acute and convalescent COVID-19 samples. PBMCs, B-cell-depleted T cells, or T cells were the source of the cDNA or gDNA that made up the material.

Trimming removed 0 bases from V and 6 bases from J, with 13 bases in between. The CDR3 extends over 16 amino acids. The germline V gene has CDR1 SGHNT and CDR2 YYREEE (reference sequence). Clones were read by immunoSEQ multiplex PCR, and TCRdb kept only the in-frame ones, dropping some. The sample carries approximately 250,000 clones, approximately 83% recorded once. V gene TRBV5-4 combines with J gene TRBJ1-6; a possible D gene is TRBD1 (6 bases). What was sequenced was peripheral blood. The TCR sequence derives from a woman aged 50 to 65 with acute or convalescent COVID-19. The DNA of the CDR3 is TGTGCCAGCAGCTTGGACAGGGCATTCTCTAATTCACCCCTCCACTTT. Protein product: CASSLDRAFSNSPLHF.